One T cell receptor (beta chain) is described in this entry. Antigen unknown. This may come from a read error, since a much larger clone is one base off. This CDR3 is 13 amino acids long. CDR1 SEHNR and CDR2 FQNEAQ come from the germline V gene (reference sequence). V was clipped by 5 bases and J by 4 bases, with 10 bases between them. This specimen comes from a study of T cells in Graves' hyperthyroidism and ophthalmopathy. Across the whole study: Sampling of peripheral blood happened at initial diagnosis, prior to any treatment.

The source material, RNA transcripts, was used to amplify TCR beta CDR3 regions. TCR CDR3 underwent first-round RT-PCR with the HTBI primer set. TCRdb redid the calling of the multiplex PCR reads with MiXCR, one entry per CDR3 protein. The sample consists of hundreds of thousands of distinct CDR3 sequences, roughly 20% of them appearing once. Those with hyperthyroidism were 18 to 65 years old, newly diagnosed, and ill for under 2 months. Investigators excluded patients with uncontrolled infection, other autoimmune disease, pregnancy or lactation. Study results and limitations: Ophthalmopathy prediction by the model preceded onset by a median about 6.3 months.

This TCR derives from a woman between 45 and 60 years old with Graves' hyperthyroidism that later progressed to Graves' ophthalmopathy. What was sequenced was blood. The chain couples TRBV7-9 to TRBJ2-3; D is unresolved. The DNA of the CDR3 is TGTGCCAGCAGCCCCCGACTCGCAGATACGCAGTATTTT. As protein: CASSPRLADTQYF.